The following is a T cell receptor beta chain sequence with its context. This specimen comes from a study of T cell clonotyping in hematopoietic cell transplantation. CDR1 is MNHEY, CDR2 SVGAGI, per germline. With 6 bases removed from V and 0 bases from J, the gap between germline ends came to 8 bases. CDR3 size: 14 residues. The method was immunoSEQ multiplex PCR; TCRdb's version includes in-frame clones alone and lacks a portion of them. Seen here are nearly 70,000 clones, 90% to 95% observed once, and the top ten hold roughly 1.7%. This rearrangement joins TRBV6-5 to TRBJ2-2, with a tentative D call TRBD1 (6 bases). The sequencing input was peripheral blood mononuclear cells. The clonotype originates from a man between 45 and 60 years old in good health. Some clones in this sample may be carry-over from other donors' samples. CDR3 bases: TGTGCCAGCAGACGGACAGCGAACACCGGGGAGCTGTTTTTT. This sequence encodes CASRRTANTGELFF.